The 7 T cell receptor beta chains presented below share a single source sample, sequenced in a study of human T cells and chemical hapten exposure. Time point noted: patch test 2, 6 weeks after DPC sensitization. Indicated treatment: therapeutic diphenylcyclopropenone sensitization with weekly scalp DPC. One entry per CDR3 protein, called by TCRdb with MiXCR from the RACE reads. The table shows 75,000 to 95,000 distinct CDR3 sequences, with approximately 10% occurring only once. The sample consisted of whole blood, taken in connection with sensitization to the hapten diphenylcyclopropenone (DPC). The receptors stem from a man in his forties with alopecia areata. Some clones in this sample may be carry-over from other donors' samples.

This chain joins TRBV30 and TRBJ1-5; 11 nucleotides agree with TRBD1. V trimming: 2 bases; J trimming: 7 bases; junction bases outside the gene matches: 4. This CDR3 contains 14 residues. Germline V CDR1 and CDR2: GTSNPN, SVGIG (reference sequence). This CDR3 is CAWSTGTGGQPQHF. For the CDR3, the DNA is TGTGCCTGGAGTACCGGGACAGGGGGACAGCCCCAGCATTTT.

This clonotype came up a few times. The genes are TRBV18 and TRBJ1-4, with a possible D match to TRBD1 (5 bases). V was cut by 1 base and J by 8 bases, with 8 bases left in between. Germline V gene data show CDR1 as KGHSH and CDR2 as LQKENI. The CDR3 totals 13 residues. The CDR3 sequence is CASSPQQAEKLFF. In DNA form, the CDR3 reads TGTGCCAGCTCACCACAACAGGCGGAAAAACTGTTTTTT.

This clonotype came up many times. The rearrangement joins TRBV6-5 to TRBJ1-4; 8 bases agree with TRBD1. CDR1 MNHEY and CDR2 SVGAGI come from the germline V gene. The CDR3 is 13 residues long. V gave up 6 bases and J gave up 9 bases; unmatched junction bases: 6. The CDR3 nucleotides are TGTGCCAGCAGGACGACAGGGGATCAAAAACTGTTTTTT. It encodes CASRTTGDQKLFF.

CDR3 sequence reads: CASSLNRAGGGPYEQYV. As DNA, the CDR3 is TGTGCCAGCAGCTTGAATCGAGCGGGGGGCGGCCCCTACGAGCAGTACGTC. V and J are TRBV5-6 and TRBJ2-7, with TRBD2 matching over 9 bases. CDR3 length: 17 amino acids. V was clipped by 1 base and J by 2 bases; unmatched bases: 10. Per germline, CDR1 SGHDT and CDR2 YYEEEE.

By proportion, this clonotype is medium-sized. The chain uses TRBV6-5 and TRBJ1-1; D not certain. V shed 10 bases and J shed 1 base, with 16 bases lying between them. Per the germline V gene, CDR1 is MNHEY and CDR2 is SVGAGI. This CDR3 spans 14 amino acids. The CDR3, as DNA: TGTGCCACCCACGTCGGACTGACGAACACTGAAGCTTTCTTT. Its translation is CATHVGLTNTEAFF.

This clonotype has only a few counts. This chain uses TRBV7-9 with TRBJ1-2, with TRBD1 identical over 10 bases. J lost 6 bases, V lost 5 bases, and 9 bases had no gene match. The CDR3 consists of 15 residues. Per the germline V gene, CDR1 is SEHNR and CDR2 is FQNEAQ (reference sequence). The CDR3 here is CASSAAGTGANGYTF. The CDR3 DNA reads TGTGCCAGCAGCGCTGCCGGGACAGGGGCGAATGGCTACACCTTC. Full variable domain (missing parts from reference TRBV7-9 and TRBJ1-2): DTGVSQNPRHKITKRGQNVTFRCDPISEHNRLYWYRQTLGQGPEFLTYFQNEAQLEKSRLLSDRFSAERPKGSFSTLEIQRTEQGDSAMYLCASSAAGTGANGYTFGSGTRLTVV.

This clonotype showed up just a few times. This chain links TRBV12-3 or TRBV12-4 with TRBJ2-1; D may be TRBD2 (6 bases). Between the trimmed V and J ends, which lost 4 bases and 4 bases, there was a span of 11 bases. The CDR3 is 14 residues long. The CDR3 sequence is CASSSGRSYNEQFF. The CDR3 coding sequence is TGTGCCAGCAGTTCTGGGAGGAGTTACAATGAGCAGTTCTTC.